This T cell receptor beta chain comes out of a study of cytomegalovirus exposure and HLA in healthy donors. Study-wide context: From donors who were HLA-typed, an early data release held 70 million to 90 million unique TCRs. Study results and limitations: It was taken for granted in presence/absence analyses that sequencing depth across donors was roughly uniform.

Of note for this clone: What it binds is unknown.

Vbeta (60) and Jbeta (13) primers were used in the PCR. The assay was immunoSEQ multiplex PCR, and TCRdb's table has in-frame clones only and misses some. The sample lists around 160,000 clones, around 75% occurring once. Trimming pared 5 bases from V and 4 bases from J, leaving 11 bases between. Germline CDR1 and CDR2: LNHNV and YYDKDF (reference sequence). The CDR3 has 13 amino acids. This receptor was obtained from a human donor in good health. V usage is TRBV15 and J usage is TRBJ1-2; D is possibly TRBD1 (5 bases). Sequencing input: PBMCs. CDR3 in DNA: TGTGCCACCAGCGGGCAGGGTGCCTATGGCTACACCTTC. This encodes CATSGQGAYGYTF.